One and the same sample provided the 21 T cell receptor beta chains below, sequenced in a study of blood T cell repertoires in COVID-19. Clones were read by immunoSEQ multiplex PCR, and TCRdb kept only the in-frame ones, dropping some. In the table there are 85,000 to 95,000 clones, approximately 92% of which are singletons. The sample comprised peripheral blood. All receptors derive from a woman aged 80 or over with active COVID-19.

There are a few counts of this clone. The chain recombines TRBV9 with TRBJ2-7; tentative D call: TRBD2 (5 bases). V gave up 4 bases and J gave up 7 bases, with 12 bases separating them. CDR3 length equals 12 residues. Germline lookup yields CDR1 SGDLS and CDR2 YYNGEE. CDR3 bases: TGTGCCAGCAGCCCTAGACCGGGGGAGCAGTACTTC. Translated: CASSPRPGEQYF.

The V and J genes are TRBV5-5 and TRBJ2-5, with TRBD2 identical over 14 bases. The germline gives CDR1 SGHKS, CDR2 YYEKEE (reference sequence). The CDR3 totals 16 residues. After removal of 3 bases from V and 4 bases from J, the junction contained 5 bases not matched to a gene. The CDR3, as DNA: TGTGCCAGCAGCTCGGGACTAGCGGGAGTGGGAGAGACCCAGTACTTC. As protein: CASSSGLAGVGETQYF. Combining the CDR3 with reference TRBV5-5 and TRBJ2-5 gives the whole variable domain DAGVTQSPTHLIKTRGQQVTLRCSPISGHKSVSWYQQVLGQGPQFIFQYYEKEERGRGNFPDRFSARQFPNYSSELNVNALLLGDSALYLCASSSGLAGVGETQYFGPGTRLLVL.

The chain recombines TRBV2 with TRBJ1-1; tentative D call: TRBD1 (5 bases). There are 13 residues in the CDR3. CDR1 is SNHLY and CDR2 is FYNNEI in the germline V gene. Trimming left V 5 bases short and J 5 bases short, with 12 bases between. The CDR3 DNA sequence: TGTGCCAGCAGTCTTGCAGGGTTGACTGAAGCTTTCTTT. It specifies CASSLAGLTEAFF.

The chain recombines TRBV28 with TRBJ2-7; D is unclear. The V end was cut by 3 bases, the J end by 5 bases, with 14 bases between. Germline CDR1 and CDR2: MDHEN and SYDVKM. The CDR3 covers 14 residues. The CDR3 DNA follows: TGTGCCAGCAGTTTCGGCAGCGCCGGAGACGAGCAGTACTTC. Its translation is CASSFGSAGDEQYF.

The J gene is TRBJ2-7, the V gene TRBV18; possible D gene TRBD2, 5 bases. The CDR3 extends over 12 amino acids. V was clipped by 3 bases and J by 5 bases, with 8 bases between them. Per germline, CDR1 KGHSH and CDR2 LQKENI. CDR3 in amino acids: CASSPKGDEQYF. The CDR3 bases are TGTGCCAGCTCACCTAAGGGAGACGAGCAGTACTTC. Full variable domain (remainder filled in from reference TRBV18 and TRBJ2-7): NAGVMQNPRHLVRRRGQEARLRCSPMKGHSHVYWYRQLPEEGLKFMVYLQKENIIDESGMPKERFSAEFPKEGPSILRIQQVVRGDSAAYFCASSPKGDEQYFGPGTRLTVT.

The chain has TRBV14 and TRBJ2-2; TRBD2 is a possible D gene (6 bases). This CDR3 has 18 residues. V was pared by 1 base and J by 5 bases, with 20 bases between. The germline gives CDR1 SGHDN, CDR2 FVKESK. The CDR3 protein is CASSQVCRQGLETGELFF. The CDR3 bases are TGTGCCAGCAGCCAAGTTTGTCGGCAGGGACTTGAAACCGGGGAGCTGTTTTTT.

Here the CDR3 reads CARQGSYEQYF. In DNA form, the CDR3 reads TGTGCCAGACAGGGCTCCTACGAGCAGTACTTC. The chain recombines TRBV6-5 with TRBJ2-7; tentative D call: TRBD1 (6 bases). V lost 9 bases and J lost 0, with 6 bases in between. The germline gives CDR1 MNHEY, CDR2 SVGAGI. The CDR3 sequence is 11 residues long.

The chain recombines TRBV6-1 with TRBJ1-5, with D possibly TRBD1 on 6 matching bases. V lost 1 base, J lost 7 bases, and 14 bases lay in between. Germline assignment: CDR1 MNHNS and CDR2 SASEGT. The CDR3 contains 15 residues. The CDR3 loop is CASSEVTGLWQPQHF. CDR3 nucleotides: TGTGCCAGCAGTGAAGTGACAGGATTATGGCAGCCCCAGCATTTT.

The chain is built from TRBV5-4 and TRBJ2-3; tentatively, D is TRBD1 (5 bases). Germline V gene lookup returns CDR1 SGHNT and CDR2 YYREEE (reference sequence). The CDR3 contains 15 residues. V gave up 4 bases and J gave up 3 bases, with 15 bases separating them. DNA of the CDR3: TGTGCCAGCAGCCCCTTGGGGCAGGGAACAGATACGCAGTATTTT. This gives the protein CASSPLGQGTDTQYF.

The genes are TRBV11-2 and TRBJ2-1, with 10 bases lining up with TRBD2. In germline, CDR1 is SGHAT, CDR2 FQNNGV. With V trimmed by 3 bases and J by 2 bases, 4 bases remained unmatched. The CDR3 loop spans 16 amino acids. CDR3 region: CASSFGTSEPYNEQFF. CDR3 nucleotide sequence: TGTGCCAGCAGCTTCGGGACTAGCGAACCCTACAATGAGCAGTTCTTC.

The chain joins TRBV6-2 or TRBV6-3 to TRBJ2-7, with 11 bases identical to TRBD2. The CDR3 has 17 amino acids. Germline-derived CDR1 and CDR2 are MNHEY and SVGEGT. Losses at the gene ends were 0 bases for V and 3 bases for J; bases not matched to a gene: 7. The chain's CDR3 is CASSYSTSGSPGYEQYF. DNA for the CDR3: TGTGCCAGCAGTTACTCCACTAGCGGGAGCCCGGGCTACGAGCAGTACTTC.

The DNA of the CDR3 is TGCGCCAGCAGCTGGGACAGGGGGACTTTGGATGGCTACACCTTC. Translation: CASSWDRGTLDGYTF. The V gene is TRBV5-1, the J gene TRBJ1-2; 11 nucleotides line up with TRBD1. CDR3 length: 15 amino acids. Looked up from germline, CDR1 is SGHRS and CDR2 is YFSETQ. V lost 3 bases and J lost 6; bases outside the gene matches: 7.

This clone has a single count. V and J are TRBV19 and TRBJ1-3, with TRBD1 matching over 7 bases. Trimming cost V 3 bases and J 1 base; bases outside gene matches: 9. This CDR3 contains 17 residues. Germline values: CDR1 LNHDA, CDR2 SQIVND (reference sequence). For the CDR3, the DNA is TGTGCCAGTAGTATGGATCCGGGACAGCTATCTGGAAACACCATATATTTT. Its translation: CASSMDPGQLSGNTIYF.

The chain has TRBV2 and TRBJ2-3, with 9 nucleotides matching TRBD1. The CDR3 contains 15 residues. J gave up 1 base and V 3 bases, and 2 bases lay outside the gene matches. CDR1 and CDR2 from the germline V gene are SNHLY and FYNNEI. The CDR3 here is CASSERTGGTDTQYF. DNA for the CDR3: TGTGCCAGCAGTGAGCGGACAGGGGGCACAGATACGCAGTATTTT.

This chain connects TRBV24-1 to TRBJ2-3; a possible D gene is TRBD1 (7 bases). The ends were cut back, 9 bases at V and 2 bases at J, with 14 bases in the middle. This CDR3 comprises 14 residues. Germline-derived CDR1 and CDR2 are KGHDR and SFDVKD. The CDR3 is CATRGTAYTDTQYF. Here the CDR3 DNA reads TGTGCCACCCGGGGGACAGCCTACACAGATACGCAGTATTTT.

The V call is TRBV14, the J call TRBJ1-1; 7 nucleotides align to TRBD1. Germline-derived CDR1 and CDR2 are SGHDN and FVKESK. The CDR3 loop spans 15 amino acids. V lost 4 bases to trimming and J lost 0 bases; unmatched junction nucleotides: 5. For the CDR3, the DNA is TGTGCCAGCAGCCTTACGGGGACAGTGAACACTGAAGCTTTCTTT. It yields the protein CASSLTGTVNTEAFF.

This clone was detected only once. The chain has TRBV7-9 and TRBJ2-3; 7 bases align to TRBD2. Germline CDR1 SEHNR, CDR2 FQNEAQ (reference sequence). V dropped 4 bases and J dropped 2; count of bases not matched to a gene: 3. The CDR3 runs to 14 residues. CDR3 loop: CASSSLAVTDTQYF. The CDR3 nucleotides read TGTGCCAGCAGCTCTCTAGCGGTCACAGATACGCAGTATTTT.

The chain is built from TRBV27 and TRBJ2-7, with 11 bases that match TRBD2. The CDR3 totals 13 residues. V lost 6 bases, J lost 6 bases, and 4 bases stayed unmatched. Germline CDR1 is MNHEY and CDR2 is SMNVEV (reference sequence). The CDR3 is CASRTSGKPEQYF. In DNA form, the CDR3 reads TGTGCCAGCAGGACTAGCGGGAAACCCGAGCAGTACTTC.

Notes on this clone: Its ends do not fully match the called genes, so a read error is possible. DNA for the CDR3: TGTGCCAGCAGCCTAGCGAGGGAAGACGAGCAGTACTTC. Amino acid sequence: CASSLAREDEQYF. The chain combines TRBV7-2 with TRBJ2-7, with a tentative D call TRBD2 (6 bases). This CDR3 comprises 13 residues. The germline V gene has CDR1 SGHTA and CDR2 FQGNSA.

The chain combines TRBV19 with TRBJ2-2; D not certain. CDR1 and CDR2 from the germline V gene are LNHDA and SQIVND (reference sequence). The CDR3 runs 15 residues. V was shortened by 3 bases and J by 5 bases, with 13 bases between the two germline ends. This chain's CDR3 is CASSIRTLGTGELFF. The CDR3 DNA follows: TGTGCCAGTAGTATCCGAACGCTAGGAACCGGGGAGCTGTTTTTT.

The chain links TRBV28 to TRBJ2-2, with 7 positions matching TRBD2. Germline CDR1 reads MDHEN; CDR2 reads SYDVKM. After removal of 4 bases from V and 6 bases from J, the junction contained 8 bases not matched to a gene. CDR3 size: 15 residues. The CDR3 sequence: CASSWRGRIPGELFF. The CDR3 nucleotides are TGTGCCAGCAGTTGGCGGGGGAGGATCCCCGGGGAGCTGTTTTTT.